This T cell receptor (beta chain) was recorded in a study of regulatory T cells in long-lasting Graves disease (dated by TCRdb to the early 2020s). At the level of the whole study: Antithyroid drugs had been taken for less than 3 months by newly diagnosed Graves' disease patients. Persistent Graves' disease patients were compared with newly diagnosed Graves' disease patients by peripheral blood TCR sequencing and RNA sequencing. The study was registered as a clinical trial and conducted in China. A total of roughly 35 samples were covered by TCR sequencing, comprising some 13 persistent and around 20 newly diagnosed Graves' disease patients. Here is what the overall study found, with its caveats: Persistent patients shared more public clonotypes among themselves (approximately 2,500) than newly diagnosed patients did (over 950). The authors noted that the small sample size was a limitation that may lower accuracy. Compared with newly diagnosed patients, persistent Graves' disease patients had lower TCR Shannon entropy and fewer highly expanded clones, which suggests clonal expansion. Persistent disease showed preferential use of TRBV28, TRBJ1-2 and TRBJ2-5, whereas newly diagnosed disease favored TRBV20-1 and TRBJ2-1. Sequencing and analysis were restricted to the TCR beta chain. Because the primary lesion, thyroid tissue, could not be accessed, the study looked at peripheral blood alone.

In the paper's terms, the time point label means: newly diagnosed GD, antithyroid drugs for less than 3 months. RNA was extracted from PBMCs in TRIzol for both TCR sequencing and RNA sequencing. The diagnosis of Graves' disease was made according to American Thyroid Association guidelines. Recruitment of patients was carried out at an endocrinology department in Xi'an, China. Each patient gave approximately 9 milliliters of peripheral blood, collected in an EDTA anticoagulant tube. Ficoll Paque Plus density gradient separation was used to isolate PBMCs, and no further T cell sorting was done. An Agilent 2100 Bioanalyzer and agarose gel were used to assess RNA quality, and a NanoDrop 2000 was used to measure RNA concentration. This clonotype was seen repeatedly, ten times or more. This clone's antigen is unknown. Per-base qualities were not stored, and no clone one base away is much larger. The library was prepared using multiplex PCR. This sample was sequenced with an Illumina HiSeq 4000. TCR beta libraries were built with iRepertoire HTBI primers and Arm-PCR amplification of CDR3 regions. Before sequencing, the PCR products underwent gel purification. The study's own analysis went as follows. Gene usage analysis of CDR3 amino acid clonotypes relied on the 55 to 80 TRBV and around 14 TRBJ segments identified across samples. COPE and FqMerger were used to merge filtered high-quality paired reads into contigs. BLAST was used to align contigs to the IMGT TRBV, TRBD and TRBJ reference genes, and CDR3 was defined following IMGT. Any clonotype with a frequency above 0.1% was classified as a highly expanded clone. Shannon entropy was used to measure repertoire diversity, and the Gini coefficient was used to measure V-J evenness. Public clonotypes were defined as clonotypes shared by more than one individual. The raw public data were reprocessed by TCRdb itself: fastp quality trimming at Q25, MiXCR clonotype calling, in-frame beta chains only. Duplicate CDR3 protein sequences are folded into a single record with the most common DNA and genes. The V and J calls reflect TCRdb's pipeline rather than the authors' work. The sample contains around 470,000 distinct CDR3 sequences, 13% to 15% of them found a single time. The top ten constitute over 15% of the sample.

Taken from cysteine to phenylalanine, the CDR3 has 13 residues. CDR3 DNA is the only sequence kept; it has 39 bases, read in frame from the first base. V drops 1 base and J drops 1 base, leaving 4 bases in between. The germline V gene specifies SGHTA as CDR1 and FQGTGA as CDR2. In addition, the sample was reused for a study of T cells in Graves' hyperthyroidism and ophthalmopathy. The other study reports the following: Graves' hyperthyroidism was defined as stable when no progression to ophthalmopathy occurred over 18 months of follow-up. Hyperthyroidism patients were newly diagnosed, with disease duration under 2 months, and aged 18 to 65 years. Exclusion was applied to patients with uncontrolled infections, other autoimmune diseases, pregnancy or lactation. Clinical symptoms, serum thyroxine and TRAb, thyroid ultrasound, and orbital computed tomography formed the basis for the diagnoses. The TCR CDR3 was subjected to a first round of RT-PCR using the HTBI primer set and the Qiagen OneStep RT-PCR kit. Blood samples also contained most of the expanded thyroid clonotypes (frequency above 0.001), which suggests that blood repertoires may reflect thyroid immune responses. A model built on a 13 V-J signature distinguished ophthalmopathy from stable hyperthyroidism, reaching 85% to 90% sensitivity and approximately 83% specificity in cross-validation and 80%/75% in testing. In validation, the model predicted progression to ophthalmopathy with roughly 70% sensitivity and over 72% specificity, a median of around 6.6 months before onset. TCR V-J signatures able to tell the groups apart were searched for in a discovery cohort of about a hundred patients, of whom roughly 42 had Graves' ophthalmopathy and around 56 had stable Graves' hyperthyroidism. Prospective prediction of ophthalmopathy was tested in an independent validation cohort consisting of 18 to 20 hyperthyroidism patients and approximately 16 patients who later progressed to ophthalmopathy. The 90 or so discovery patients were randomly split 7:3 into training and test sets. In several Graves' hyperthyroidism patients, the study also compared T-cell repertoires from thyroid tissue with T-cell repertoires from blood. Following sampling, methimazole starting at 30 mg daily was given to hyperthyroidism patients, and high-dose intravenous methylprednisolone was given to ophthalmopathy patients. The libraries were constructed in a second round of multiplex PCR and then size-selected and purified. The libraries were sequenced on an Illumina HiSeq2000 using paired-end 100 bp reads. SOAPnuke was used to process the raw data, throwing out any read that contained adapters or uncalled bases, had a mean Phred below 15, or lacked an exact constant-primer or identifier match. High-quality paired reads were merged using COPE v1.2.5, and each unique nucleotide sequence was defined as a clonotype. MiTCR v1.1 was used to align the clonotypes against IMGT TRBV, TRBD and TRBJ reference segments. Analysis was restricted to V-J combinations with a frequency above 0.0001, which covered about 99% of repertoires. A TCS score was defined as the ratio of F50 (clonal expansion) to E x V (chaos), with BLOSUM62-based TCRdist applied between CDR3 peptides within each V-J. Welch's t-statistics and random forest reduced just over 500 V-J features to about 12, which were used in a naive Bayes classifier (R e1071). Sample size was not statistically predetermined, and blinding of investigators to group allocation was not performed. The paper reports TCR Vbeta CDR3 sequencing of about 140 peripheral blood samples: 43 ophthalmopathy, under 80 hyperthyroidism and approximately 17 progressor patients.

This sequence uses TRBV7-3 and TRBJ2-5; no confident D gene assignment can be made. The source of this sequence is a woman aged 50 to 65 with Graves disease. Donor details come from another sample of the same person, matched by shared clones. The sample here was peripheral blood mononuclear cells (PBMCs), taken at new diagnosis, from a patient treated with antithyroid drugs. The nucleotide sequence reads TGTGCCAGCAGCTTAAGTCCCCAAGAGACCCAGTACTTC. Its amino acids are CASSLSPQETQYF.